The 2 T cell receptor beta chains below were found in one sample sequenced in a study of blood T cell repertoires in COVID-19. The method was immunoSEQ multiplex PCR; TCRdb's version includes in-frame clones alone and lacks a portion of them. The sample holds over 100,000 clones; around 80% are singletons and the top ten take under 8%. Sample: peripheral blood. The receptors were sampled from a woman older than 75 with active or convalescent COVID-19.

The chain combines TRBV19 with TRBJ2-2; D may be TRBD1 (5 bases). Germline CDR1 reads LNHDA; CDR2 reads SQIVND (reference sequence). The ends were cut back, 4 bases at V and 1 base at J, with 13 bases in the middle. The CDR3 is 16 amino acids. CDR3 nucleotide sequence: TGTGCCAGTAGTACCCAAGTTACAGGGAACACCGGGGAGCTGTTTTTT. It specifies CASSTQVTGNTGELFF.

This clone was picked up a small number of times. V gene TRBV7-9 combines with J gene TRBJ2-3, with 9 bases that match TRBD2. The J segment lost 0 bases and the V segment lost 4 bases, leaving 14 bases of the junction unmatched. Per the germline V gene, CDR1 is SEHNR and CDR2 is FQNEAQ (reference sequence). This CDR3 has 19 amino acids. This CDR3 reads CASSSGRIAGEPSTDTQYF. Here the CDR3 DNA reads TGTGCCAGCAGCTCGGGTAGAATAGCGGGAGAACCTAGCACAGATACGCAGTATTTT.